This record covers a single T cell receptor beta chain. V dropped 3 bases and J dropped 8; count of bases not matched to a gene: 10. Germline CDR1 and CDR2: MNHNS and SASEGT. The CDR3 is 15 residues long. This sample is drawn from a study of technical replicates of blood from a handful of donors. The method was immunoSEQ multiplex PCR; TCRdb's version includes in-frame clones alone and lacks a portion of them. The data show some 70,000 clones, 95% to 98% seen once. Material: T cells isolated from PBMCs. The J gene is TRBJ1-2, the V gene TRBV6-1; 9 positions agree with TRBD1. The sequence was obtained from a human donor in good health. This CDR3 reads CASSDGTGNPRGYTF. In DNA form, the CDR3 reads TGTGCCAGCAGTGACGGGACAGGGAACCCCAGGGGCTACACCTTC.